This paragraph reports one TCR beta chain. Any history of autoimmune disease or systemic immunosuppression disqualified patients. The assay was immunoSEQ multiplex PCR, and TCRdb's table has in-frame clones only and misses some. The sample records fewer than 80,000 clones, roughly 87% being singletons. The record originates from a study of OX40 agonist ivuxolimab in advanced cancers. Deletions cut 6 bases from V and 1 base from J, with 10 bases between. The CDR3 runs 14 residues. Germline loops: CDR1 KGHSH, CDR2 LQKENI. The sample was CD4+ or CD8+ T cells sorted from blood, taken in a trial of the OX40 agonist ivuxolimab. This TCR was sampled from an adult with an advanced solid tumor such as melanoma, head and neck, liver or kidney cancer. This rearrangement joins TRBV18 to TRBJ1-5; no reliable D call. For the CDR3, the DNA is TGTGCCAGCTCCCGTGGTAACAGCAATCAGCCCCAGCATTTT. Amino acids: CASSRGNSNQPQHF.